The 9 T cell receptor beta chains below all came from one sample that was sequenced in a study of cytomegalovirus exposure and HLA in healthy donors. The PCR contained 60 Vbeta and 13 Jbeta primers. Here immunoSEQ multiplex PCR was the method, and the copy in TCRdb shows in-frame clones only, minus some. This sample carries 130,000 or so clones, with less than 2.5% going to the ten biggest clones. Sequencing was done on a sample of PBMCs. Source of these receptors: a woman aged 60 to 75 in good health and CMV-seronegative.

The chain uses TRBV18 and TRBJ1-1; D gene ambiguous. The V gene's germline CDR1 is KGHSH and CDR2 LQKENI. The CDR3 has 14 residues. The V end lost 2 bases, the J end lost 3 bases, and 10 bases lay between the germline ends. The CDR3 DNA reads TGTGCCAGCTCACCATCTAGCGGGCACACTGAAGCTTTCTTT. Its translation is CASSPSSGHTEAFF.

CDR3 DNA sequence: TGTGCCAGTAGGAACCAGGGGACAGTGAACACCGGGGAGCTGTTTTTT. Residues: CASRNQGTVNTGELFF. This chain links TRBV19 with TRBJ2-2; 7 bases map to TRBD1. CDR1 and CDR2 from the germline V gene are LNHDA and SQIVND (reference sequence). This CDR3 comprises 16 residues. V lost 6 bases, J lost 1 base, and 8 bases stayed unmatched. Full variable domain (rest looked up from reference TRBV19 and TRBJ2-2): DGGITQSPKYLFRKEGQNVTLSCEQNLNHDAMYWYRQDPGQGLRLIYYSQIVNDFQKGDIAEGYSVSREKKESFPLTVTSAQKNPTAFYLCASRNQGTVNTGELFFGEGSRLTVL.

The rearrangement joins TRBV11-1 to TRBJ1-2; 7 bases fit TRBD1. The CDR3 totals 13 residues. Germline assignment: CDR1 SGHAT and CDR2 FQDESV (reference sequence). V dropped 5 bases and J dropped 8; count of bases not matched to a gene: 8. CDR3 loop: CASSPTGVGGYTF. The CDR3 DNA is TGTGCCAGCAGCCCTACAGGGGTTGGCGGCTACACCTTC.

This chain links TRBV7-8 with TRBJ1-5, with 10 nucleotides matching TRBD1. There are 17 residues in the CDR3. Germline values: CDR1 SGHVS, CDR2 FQNEAQ. V lost 5 bases, J lost 7 bases, and 14 bases stayed unmatched. The CDR3 region is CASSPAPDRGSGQPQHF. In DNA, the CDR3 is TGTGCCAGCAGCCCCGCCCCGGACAGGGGGTCAGGACAGCCCCAGCATTTT.

The V and J genes are TRBV9 and TRBJ1-1, with TRBD1 matching over 8 bases. V dropped 4 bases and J dropped 0; count of bases not matched to a gene: 2. CDR1 and CDR2 from the germline V gene are SGDLS and YYNGEE. The CDR3 totals 14 residues. CDR3 region: CASSPQGVNTEAFF. CDR3 in DNA: TGTGCCAGCAGCCCACAGGGGGTGAACACTGAAGCTTTCTTT.

V gene TRBV2 combines with J gene TRBJ2-3, with 9 bases identical to TRBD2. With 7 bases clipped from V and 5 bases from J, the junction kept 10 bases outside the gene matches. This CDR3 is built from 15 residues. The germline CDR1 and CDR2 sequences are SNHLY and FYNNEI. CDR3 protein: CASTRGLAGVDTQYF. The DNA of the CDR3 is TGTGCCAGCACCAGGGGATTAGCGGGAGTAGATACGCAGTATTTT.

The rearrangement joins TRBV27 to TRBJ1-3; D ambiguous. Germline V CDR1 and CDR2: MNHEY, SMNVEV (reference sequence). The CDR3 runs 17 residues. Trimming cost V 0 bases and J 0 bases, with 12 bases left between them. The CDR3 region has the DNA TGTGCCAGCAGTTTATCGGGCAGTACGAGCTCTGGAAACACCATATATTTT. As protein: CASSLSGSTSSGNTIYF.

V and J are TRBV29-1 and TRBJ2-5; a possible D gene is TRBD1 (6 bases). This CDR3 is built from 12 residues. V was shortened by 4 bases and J by 4 bases, with 10 bases between the two germline ends. Germline CDR1 reads SQVTM; CDR2 reads ANQGSEA. The CDR3 region is CSVVLRGETQYF. In DNA, the CDR3 is TGCAGCGTTGTCCTCAGGGGAGAGACCCAGTACTTC.

The chain joins TRBV4-1 to TRBJ2-5, with D possibly TRBD1 on 5 matching bases. The CDR3 length is 14 residues. V shed 1 base and J shed 5 bases, with 11 bases lying between them. From germline, CDR1 is MGHRA and CDR2 YSYEKL. CDR3 sequence reads: CASSQGAGWETQYF. The DNA of the CDR3 is TGCGCCAGCAGCCAAGGTGCAGGGTGGGAGACCCAGTACTTC.